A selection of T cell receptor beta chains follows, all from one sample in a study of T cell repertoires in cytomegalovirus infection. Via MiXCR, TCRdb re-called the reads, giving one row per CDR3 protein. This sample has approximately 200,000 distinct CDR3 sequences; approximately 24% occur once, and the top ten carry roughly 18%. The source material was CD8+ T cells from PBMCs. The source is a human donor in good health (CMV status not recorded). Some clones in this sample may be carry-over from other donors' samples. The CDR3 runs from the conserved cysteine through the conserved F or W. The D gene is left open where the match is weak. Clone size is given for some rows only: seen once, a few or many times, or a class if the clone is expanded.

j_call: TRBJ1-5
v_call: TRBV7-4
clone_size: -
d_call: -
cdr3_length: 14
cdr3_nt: TGTGCCAGCAGCTTAGGGCAGATCAATCAGCCCCAGCATTTT
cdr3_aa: CASSLGQINQPQHF

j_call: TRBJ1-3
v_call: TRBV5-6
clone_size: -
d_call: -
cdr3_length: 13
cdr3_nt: TGTGCCAGCAGCCAGGGGCCTGGAAACACCATATATTTT
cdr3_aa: CASSQGPGNTIYF

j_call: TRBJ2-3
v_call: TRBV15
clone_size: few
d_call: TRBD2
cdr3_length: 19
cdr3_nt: TGTGCCACCAGCAGAGATCTGCTAGCGGGGGGGAGTACCGCAGATACGCAGTATTTT
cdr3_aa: CATSRDLLAGGSTADTQYF

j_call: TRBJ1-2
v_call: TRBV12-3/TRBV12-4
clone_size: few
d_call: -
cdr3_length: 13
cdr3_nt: TGTGCCAGCACCCAACTATCGAACTATGGCTACACCTTC
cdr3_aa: CASTQLSNYGYTF

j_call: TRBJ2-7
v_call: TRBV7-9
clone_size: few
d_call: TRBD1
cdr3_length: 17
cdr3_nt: TGTGCCAGCAGCGCAGATCTGCGGACAGGCCCTCCCGGCGAGCAGTACTTC
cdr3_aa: CASSADLRTGPPGEQYF

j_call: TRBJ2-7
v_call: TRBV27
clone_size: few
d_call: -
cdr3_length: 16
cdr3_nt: TGTGCCAGCAGCCCGCGTTGGGGTTCCGTAACCTACGAGCAGTACTTC
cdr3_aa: CASSPRWGSVTYEQYF

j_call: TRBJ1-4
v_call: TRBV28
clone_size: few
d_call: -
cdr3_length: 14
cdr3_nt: TGTGCCAGCACCCTAACGGGGCCTAATGAAAAACTGTTTTTT
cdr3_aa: CASTLTGPNEKLFF

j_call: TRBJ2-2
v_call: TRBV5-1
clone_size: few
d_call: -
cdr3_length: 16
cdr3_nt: TGCGCCAGCACCATTGATCCGCAGTTTCTCACCGGGGAGCTGTTTTTT
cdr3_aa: CASTIDPQFLTGELFF

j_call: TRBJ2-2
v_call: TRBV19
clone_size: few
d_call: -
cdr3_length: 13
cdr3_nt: TGTGCCAGTAGTATGGGTCCGATAGGGGAGCTGTTTTTT
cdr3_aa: CASSMGPIGELFF

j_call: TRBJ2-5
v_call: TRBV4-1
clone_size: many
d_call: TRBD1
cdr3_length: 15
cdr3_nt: TGCGCCAGCAGCCATGTGACAGGGGGCCAAGAGACCCAGTACTTC
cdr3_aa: CASSHVTGGQETQYF

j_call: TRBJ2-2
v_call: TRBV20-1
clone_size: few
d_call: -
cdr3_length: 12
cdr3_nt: TGCAGTGCTAGGGACAGCACCGGGGAGCTGTTTTTT
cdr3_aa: CSARDSTGELFF

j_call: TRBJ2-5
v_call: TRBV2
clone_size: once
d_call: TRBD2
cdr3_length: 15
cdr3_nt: TGTGCCAGCCGAGAGAGAGTAGCGGGGATGGAGACCCAGTACTTC
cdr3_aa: CASRERVAGMETQYF

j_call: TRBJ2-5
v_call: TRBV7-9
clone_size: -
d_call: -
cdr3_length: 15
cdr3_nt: TGTGCCAGCAGCATACCACGACGGCTCCAAGAGACCCAGTACTTC
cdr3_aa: CASSIPRRLQETQYF

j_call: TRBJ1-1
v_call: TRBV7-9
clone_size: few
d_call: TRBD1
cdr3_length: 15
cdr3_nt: TGTGCCAGCAGCTTACCCGACAGGGGGACCACTGAAGCTTTCTTT
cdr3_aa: CASSLPDRGTTEAFF

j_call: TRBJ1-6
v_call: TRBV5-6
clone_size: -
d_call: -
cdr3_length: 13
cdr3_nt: TGTGCCAGCAGCTCTACTGAGAATTCACCCCTCCACTTT
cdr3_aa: CASSSTENSPLHF

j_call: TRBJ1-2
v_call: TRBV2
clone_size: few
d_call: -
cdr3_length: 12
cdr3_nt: TGTGCCAGCAGTGACAAAAACTATGGCTACACCTTC
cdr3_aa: CASSDKNYGYTF

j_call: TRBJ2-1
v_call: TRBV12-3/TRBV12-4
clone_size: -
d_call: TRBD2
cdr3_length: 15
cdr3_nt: TGTGCCAGCAGCGAGACTAGCGGGGGCAACAATGAGCAGTTCTTC
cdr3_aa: CASSETSGGNNEQFF

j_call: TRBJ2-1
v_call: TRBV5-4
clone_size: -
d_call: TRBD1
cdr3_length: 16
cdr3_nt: TGTGCCAGCAGCTTGGGTGGACAGGGGGATTACAATGAGCAGTTCTTC
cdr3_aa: CASSLGGQGDYNEQFF

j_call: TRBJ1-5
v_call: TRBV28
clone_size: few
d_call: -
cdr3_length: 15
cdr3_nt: TGTGCCAGCAGTTTACAGGGATCTAGCAATCAGCCCCAGCATTTT
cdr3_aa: CASSLQGSSNQPQHF

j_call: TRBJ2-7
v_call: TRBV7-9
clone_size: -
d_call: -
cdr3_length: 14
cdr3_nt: TGTGCCAGCAGCATAAGAGCTCGAGCGGGCGAGCAGTACTTC
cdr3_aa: CASSIRARAGEQYF

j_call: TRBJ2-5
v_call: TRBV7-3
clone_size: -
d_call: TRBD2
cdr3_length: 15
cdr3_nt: TGTGCCAGCAGCTTAACCGGGACTAGCTCGGAGACCCAGTACTTC
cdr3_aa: CASSLTGTSSETQYF

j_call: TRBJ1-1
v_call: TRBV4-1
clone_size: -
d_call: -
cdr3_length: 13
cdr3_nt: TGCGCCAGCAGAGGGACCTTGAACACTGAAGCTTTCTTT
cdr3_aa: CASRGTLNTEAFF

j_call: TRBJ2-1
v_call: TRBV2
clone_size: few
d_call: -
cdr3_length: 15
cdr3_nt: TGTGCCAGCATAAGGGACTCCCTCACAAACAATGAGCAGTTCTTC
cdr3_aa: CASIRDSLTNNEQFF

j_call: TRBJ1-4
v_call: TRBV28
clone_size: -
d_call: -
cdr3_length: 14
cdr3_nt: TGTGCCAGCAGTTCAGGATCACCGCCTGAAAAACTGTTTTTT
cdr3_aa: CASSSGSPPEKLFF

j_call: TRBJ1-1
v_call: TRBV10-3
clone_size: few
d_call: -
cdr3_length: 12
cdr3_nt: TGTGCCATCAGTGATTTAGGGCCCGAAGCTTTCTTT
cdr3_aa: CAISDLGPEAFF

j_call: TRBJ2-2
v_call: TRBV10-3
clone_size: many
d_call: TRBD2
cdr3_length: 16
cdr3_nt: TGTGCCATCAGTGAGGGACTAGCGGGACCCACCGGGGAGCTGTTTTTT
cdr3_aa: CAISEGLAGPTGELFF

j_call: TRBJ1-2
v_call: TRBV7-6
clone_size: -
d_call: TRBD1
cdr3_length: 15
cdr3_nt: TGTGCCAGCAGCTTAGTGGGACAGGGAACGTATGGCTACACCTTC
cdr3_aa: CASSLVGQGTYGYTF

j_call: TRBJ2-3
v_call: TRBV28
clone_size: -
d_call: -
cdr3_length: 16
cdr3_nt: TGTGCCAGCAGTTTTTCCCCAGGGGATCGGACAGATACGCAGTATTTT
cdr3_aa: CASSFSPGDRTDTQYF

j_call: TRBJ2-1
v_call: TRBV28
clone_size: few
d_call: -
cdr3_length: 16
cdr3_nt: TGTGCCAGCACCCCGACCGAGGGGACCGTTACTTGGGAGCAGTTCTTC
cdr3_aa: CASTPTEGTVTWEQFF